These T cell receptor beta chains were read from a single sample in a study of OX40 agonist ivuxolimab in advanced cancers. The data were produced by immunoSEQ multiplex PCR, yet TCRdb's version contains in-frame clones alone and is incomplete. This table holds more than 95,000 clones, approximately 90% found once. The specimen comprised CD4+ or CD8+ T cells sorted from blood, sampled in a trial of the OX40 agonist ivuxolimab. These receptors all come from an adult with an advanced solid tumor such as melanoma, head and neck, liver or kidney cancer. Both conserved end residues are part of each CDR3. D genes are given only for firm matches. Not every row has a clone size; where given, it reads once, few, many or a size class.

-	TRBJ1-5	TRBV10-3	-	CAISESGQPQHF	TGTGCCATCAGTGAGTCGGGCCAGCCCCAGCATTTT
-	TRBJ1-5	TRBV21-1	-	CASMKGFNQPQHF	TGTGCCAGCATGAAGGGTTTCAATCAGCCCCAGCATTTT
TRBD1	TRBJ1-1	TRBV7-2	-	CASTRTGSNTEAFF	TGTGCCAGCACCCGGACAGGGTCGAACACTGAAGCTTTCTTT
-	TRBJ1-1	TRBV7-8	-	CASSLGTSVVNTEAFF	TGTGCCAGCAGCTTAGGGACGTCTGTCGTGAACACTGAAGCTTTCTTT
-	TRBJ2-3	TRBV9	-	CASSVAPGGDTQYF	TGTGCCAGCAGCGTAGCCCCCGGGGGAGATACGCAGTATTTT
-	TRBJ1-2	TRBV10-3	-	CAISEGRAYGYTF	TGTGCCATCAGTGAAGGGAGGGCCTATGGCTACACCTTC
-	TRBJ2-6	TRBV18	-	CASSRRETGVSGANVLTF	TGTGCCAGCTCAAGGAGGGAAACCGGGGTCTCTGGGGCCAACGTCCTGACTTTC
-	TRBJ2-3	TRBV5-1	-	CASSLYTEPRQDTQYF	TGCGCCAGCAGCTTGTATACGGAACCCAGGCAGGATACGCAGTATTTT
-	TRBJ2-2	TRBV2	-	CASSGDVGELFF	TGTGCCAGCAGCGGAGATGTCGGGGAGCTGTTTTTT
TRBD1	TRBJ2-7	TRBV10-3	-	CAISESHGTATRYEQYF	TGTGCCATCAGTGAGTCCCACGGGACAGCTACCCGGTACGAGCAGTACTTC
TRBD1	TRBJ1-1	TRBV6-6	-	CASSRNRGMNTEAFF	TGTGCCAGCAGTCGCAACAGGGGGATGAACACTGAAGCTTTCTTT
TRBD1	TRBJ1-3	TRBV5-1	-	CASSVTGGSGNTIYF	TGCGCCAGCAGCGTAACAGGGGGATCTGGAAACACCATATATTTT
-	TRBJ1-1	TRBV19	-	CASTLGRQSNTEAFF	TGTGCCAGTACCCTTGGTAGACAGTCGAACACTGAAGCTTTCTTT
TRBD1	TRBJ2-5	TRBV7-7	-	CASSLVPGTGGVETQYF	TGTGCTAGCAGCTTAGTGCCCGGAACAGGGGGTGTAGAGACCCAGTACTTC
TRBD2	TRBJ2-1	TRBV6-1	-	CASWTSDEQFF	TGTGCCAGCTGGACTAGCGATGAGCAGTTCTTC
-	TRBJ2-7	TRBV5-1	few	CASSRGTGIFYEQYF	TGCGCCAGCAGCCGGGGAACAGGAATTTTCTACGAGCAGTACTTC
-	TRBJ2-5	TRBV6-5	-	CASSYGGLEETQYF	TGTGCCAGCAGTTACGGGGGGCTGGAGGAGACCCAGTACTTC
-	TRBJ2-7	TRBV11-3	-	CASSLGRREFYEQYF	TGTGCCAGCAGCTTGGGGCGACGGGAGTTCTACGAGCAGTACTTC
-	TRBJ2-7	TRBV2	-	CASSLDGGYEQYF	TGTGCCAGCAGTTTGGACGGGGGCTACGAGCAGTACTTC
-	TRBJ2-1	TRBV6-6	-	CANSANEQFF	TGTGCCAACTCAGCCAATGAGCAGTTCTTC
TRBD2	TRBJ2-2	TRBV5-1	-	CASRGGAPNTGELFF	TGCGCCAGCCGGGGGGGAGCGCCGAACACCGGGGAGCTGTTTTTT
-	TRBJ1-3	TRBV5-6	-	CASRPDGGGNTIYF	TGTGCCAGCAGACCCGATGGAGGGGGAAACACCATATATTTT
TRBD1	TRBJ2-7	TRBV19	-	CASSKTIGQGADEQYF	TGTGCCAGTAGTAAAACTATAGGACAGGGGGCGGACGAGCAGTACTTC
-	TRBJ1-5	TRBV7-3	-	CASSSSTWWEVNQPQHF	TGTGCCAGCAGCTCATCCACCTGGTGGGAGGTCAATCAGCCCCAGCATTTT
TRBD1	TRBJ1-5	TRBV5-1	-	CASSPDRENQPQHF	TGCGCCAGCAGCCCGGACAGGGAAAATCAGCCCCAGCATTTT
TRBD2	TRBJ2-1	TRBV2	once	CASSARLAGGKSEQFF	TGTGCCAGCAGCGCCCGACTAGCGGGGGGGAAGAGTGAGCAGTTCTTC
-	TRBJ1-1	TRBV5-1	-	CASSLATRGNTEAFF	TGCGCCAGCAGCTTGGCGACCAGAGGGAACACTGAAGCTTTCTTT
-	TRBJ1-1	TRBV2	-	CARPGRVTEAFF	TGTGCCAGGCCGGGGCGCGTCACTGAAGCTTTCTTT
-	TRBJ1-1	TRBV2	-	CASSVGGNTEAFF	TGTGCCAGCAGTGTCGGAGGTAACACTGAAGCTTTCTTT
-	TRBJ1-1	TRBV6-1	-	CASSQLSGRDTEAFF	TGTGCCAGCAGCCAACTGTCGGGAAGGGACACTGAAGCTTTCTTT
-	TRBJ1-2	TRBV5-4	-	CASSLWSGTGGYGYTF	TGTGCCAGCAGCTTGTGGTCCGGGACCGGAGGATATGGCTACACCTTC
TRBD2	TRBJ2-3	TRBV7-6	few	CASSLQSGASTDTQYF	TGTGCCAGCAGCTTACAAAGCGGGGCTAGCACAGATACGCAGTATTTT
-	TRBJ1-5	TRBV28	-	CASSLGGSGQPQHF	TGTGCCAGCAGTTTAGGAGGGTCCGGGCAGCCCCAGCATTTT
-	TRBJ2-1	TRBV28	-	CASRSTLRSNNEQFF	TGTGCCAGCAGGTCGACTTTGAGATCGAACAATGAGCAGTTCTTC
TRBD2	TRBJ2-1	TRBV7-3	-	CASSPSSGNFREQFF	TGTGCCAGCAGCCCCTCTAGCGGGAACTTTCGGGAGCAGTTCTTC
-	TRBJ1-5	TRBV25-1	-	CASSPIEGYQPQHF	TGTGCCAGCAGTCCCATTGAGGGATATCAGCCCCAGCATTTT
-	TRBJ2-5	TRBV28	once	CASIVAGMGETQYF	TGTGCCAGCATTGTGGCTGGTATGGGAGAGACCCAGTACTTC
-	TRBJ2-7	TRBV5-4	-	CASSVTGSAYEQYF	TGTGCCAGCAGCGTAACAGGGAGCGCCTACGAGCAGTACTTC